This entry features one T cell receptor beta chain sequence. No cognate antigen has been identified for it. Base qualities are missing; no much larger clone stands one base away. V is clipped by 10 bases and J by 2 bases, and the sequence between their germline boundaries is 17 bases long. The CDR3 spans 14 residues, from the cysteine through the phenylalanine. Of all the DNA, just the CDR3 is kept, 42 bases in frame from base 1. CDR1 and CDR2 were assigned from the germline V gene as MDHEN and SYDVKM. The cohort consisted of some 730 healthy bone marrow donors. All cohort members were sampled while nominally healthy, although unrecorded immune exposures were likely present. The donor was CMV seronegative and was included in the group of over 300 seronegative cohort members. Each donor provided a peripheral blood sample, and peripheral blood mononuclear cells were used for TCR beta sequencing. The Qiagen DNeasy Blood Extraction Kit was used to extract genomic DNA from the blood cell samples.

This record comes from a study of cytomegalovirus exposure and HLA in healthy donors (dated by TCRdb to the late 2010s). For the study in its entirety: An earlier analysis of roughly 610 of the donors reported roughly 300 Gb of sequence data and roughly 120 million unique TCR beta sequences obtained from 180 million or so T cells. An early release covering more than 500 HLA-typed donors comprised 250 to 350 gigabases of sequencing data and some 79 million unique TCR sequences. Among the roughly 370 genotyped donors, under 90% belonged to the genetic ancestry cluster associated with self-reported Caucasian donors. The study aimed to test whether signatures of past pathogen exposure could be identified by cataloging public T cell receptors. The study profiled the T cell repertoires of 550 to 700 subjects by immunosequencing and related them to cytomegalovirus serostatus. A separate validation cohort of roughly 110 different subjects was used in addition to the 666-subject first cohort. To predict cytomegalovirus infection status, the study combined high-throughput TCR immunosequencing, statistical association of individual TCRs with disease status, and machine learning. A later analysis re-examined previously published TCR beta repertoires from 500 to 700 donors and added high-resolution HLA genotyping to investigate patterns of TCR occurrence. Rather than drawing on any new phenotypic data, the later analysis identified candidate immune exposures from TCR beta sequences and the way those sequences occurred across donors. An earlier analysis of fewer than 750 of the donors used high-throughput TCR beta sequencing to judge whether each TCR beta V gene segment behaved as functional or pseudogenic. Donor age, sex, ethnicity and CMV serostatus were compiled together with the repertoire data. A later genetic analysis took genome-wide SNP genotypes for about three fifths of the 666 donors and used that subset as a discovery cohort. All discovery cohort repertoires had been generated on a single sequencing platform. HLA typing included class I and class II loci at four-digit resolution. Typing coverage varied by locus: roughly 629-630 donors for A, B, C, DRB1 and DQB1; roughly 500 for DQA1; around 570 for DPA1; approximately 490 for DPB1. About five DR-DQ haplotypes were handled as single units for association and clustering, since linkage in the cohort was strong. Across some 400 genotyped donors of the cohort, an average of about 250,000 unique TCR beta nucleotide sequences per donor were sequenced, and around 20% of those sequences were non-productive.

What the authors observed across the whole study: Presence/absence analyses assumed roughly uniform sequencing depth across donors, an assumption that may not hold. Specific HLA alleles were associated with about 17,000 TCR beta sequences at a false discovery rate of 0.05 in a later analysis. Most TCR sequences were seen in very few donors, while some public TCRs were found in many individuals. According to a later analysis, parvovirus B19, influenza, CMV and Epstein-Barr virus appeared linked to several top co-occurrence clusters. Linkage disequilibrium might explain the correlated functional status among segregating V segments, but an unknown experimental factor could not be excluded. Because counts were too low, 15 to 20 rarely observed V segments, including chromosome 9 orphons, were left out of the earlier analysis of 500 to 750 of the donors. A later genetic analysis associated a missense DCLRE1C variant with V-gene and J-gene trimming of TCR beta chains, and an independent cohort replicated the association. In an earlier analysis of around 600 of the donors, most TCR beta V segments were observed in productive rearrangements about 87% or about 30% of the time, broadly matching IMGT annotations. CMV serostatus was the only immune exposure information available for the cohort. A further reported finding was that TCR beta sequences accurately predicted the HLA-A and HLA-B alleles for most subjects in the first cohort. A later analysis found that TCR association rates varied across HLA loci, with DRB1 alleles showing the most associated TCRs and HLA-C alleles the fewest. Compared with the approximately 670-donor mean, donors in an Asian-associated ancestry cluster had fewer N-insertions in productive TCRs, according to a later genetic analysis. Assigning TCR associations to individual alleles was difficult when HLA alleles, especially DR and DQ, strongly co-occurred. Because HLA typing was unavailable for some donors at each locus, only the typed subset was used in association tests. A cluster of highly shared sequence variants was judged likely to represent a technical artifact of the sequencing pipeline. In a later analysis, HLA-associated TCR beta chains were found to be more clonally expanded and to have lower generation probabilities than equally common non-associated chains. A later analysis found that most CMV-associated TCR beta chains appeared HLA-restricted, with HLA associations seemingly driven largely by CMV exposure. In this cohort, only TCR beta chains were sequenced, and detectable features were limited by the absence of alpha or paired-chain data. A total of roughly 160 TCR beta chains were listed by the study as associated with cytomegalovirus. Cytomegalovirus status was reported to be diagnosed by the classifier with high specificity and sensitivity in both the original and validation cohorts. Some IMGT-functional V segments, including TRBV6-2 and TRBV6-3, could not be told apart with the 87-base-pair reads, so those segments were excluded. It was suggested by the authors that the approach could potentially be generalized to other disease states and immunological phenotypes. Three of the identified cytomegalovirus-associated TCR beta chains were confirmed in vitro to be specific for cytomegalovirus antigens.

The library came from the immunoSEQ multiplex PCR assay. The multiplex PCR relied on a mix of 60 forward primers for TCR Vbeta segments and 13 reverse primers for TCR Jbeta segments. The CDR3 region of rearranged TCR beta genes was amplified from genomic DNA by a multiplex PCR assay. The Illumina HiSeq System was used to sequence the amplified TCR beta libraries as 87-base-pair reads. As for the original processing: Across the 670 or so repertoires, a later analysis counted 60 million to 90 million unique TCR beta chains, some 11 million of which were shared by at least two donors. Raw reads were error-corrected and collapsed into unique sequences with a nearest-neighbor algorithm that merged closely related sequences to remove PCR and sequencing errors. Alignment of CDR3 sequences to IMGT reference sequences was used to assign V, D and J gene segments. For a sequence to be retained, at least a six-nucleotide match to both a V gene segment and a J gene segment was required. A rearrangement counted as productive if the CDR3 had no stop codons and remained in frame with V and J, and every other rearrangement counted as non-productive. CDR3 was defined by IMGT convention, running from the second conserved V-encoded cysteine to the conserved J-encoded phenylalanine. In an earlier analysis of roughly 610 of the donors, sequences lacking an unambiguous match to a single V gene segment were excluded. In an earlier analysis of approximately 560 of the donors, a V segment was called functional when productive rearrangements were above 56.7%, and segregating when the standard deviation between donors exceeded 5%. A statistical classification framework was built to diagnose cytomegalovirus status from the catalog of TCR beta chain sequences. In a later analysis, TCR nucleotide sequences were compared against IMGT/GENE-DB human TR gene sequences so that V and J genes could be assigned. A later analysis assigned CDR3 sequences and most-parsimonious VDJ recombination scenarios with the TCRdist pipeline. In a later analysis, each TCR beta chain was defined by its CDR3 amino acid sequence together with its V-gene family, and reads without a unique V-gene family were excluded. As a way to deal with suspected cross-contamination and a sequencing artifact, a later analysis dropped 450 to 700 nucleotide sequences that were highly shared and had low generation probability. A later analysis calculated a clonal expansion index for each public chain from normalized within-repertoire ranks of inferred template counts. Generation probabilities in a later analysis came from a VDJ recombination model fitted to out-of-frame rearrangements, and those results were checked against IGoR. A later analysis scored TCR-TCR, TCR-HLA and TCR-CMV co-occurrence with hypergeometric tests, applying a repertoire-size bias correction to TCR pairs. False discovery rates were estimated in a later analysis by permuting HLA or CMV assignments 20 times. In a later analysis, co-occurring TCRs were grouped using DBSCAN, and TCRdist sequence similarity was added for clustering within HLA-allele-positive subsets. Repertoires with fewer than 30,000 or more than 120,000 public chains were left out of co-occurrence clustering, as were four to six repertoires with anomalous nucleotide sharing. In TCRdb, the immuneACCESS table is reduced to in-frame sequences with V and J assigned. These tables do not hold every clone; where another copy was compared, an unresolved V gene accounts for under half, and the others remain unexplained. V, J and clone size were drawn from that table, and D and trimming were deduced from the DNA. The sample contains 150,000 to 200,000 clones, around 80% of them found a single time. Together, the top ten hold approximately 15% of the sample.

The sequence derives from a middle-aged woman in good health and CMV-seronegative. The rearranged segments are TRBV28 and TRBJ1-2; TRBD1 might be the D gene, on 6 matching bases. Input material: PBMCs. The nucleotide sequence is given as TGTGCCACCCTACAGGGTCCGGAGAACTATGGCTACACCTTC. It specifies CATLQGPENYGYTF.